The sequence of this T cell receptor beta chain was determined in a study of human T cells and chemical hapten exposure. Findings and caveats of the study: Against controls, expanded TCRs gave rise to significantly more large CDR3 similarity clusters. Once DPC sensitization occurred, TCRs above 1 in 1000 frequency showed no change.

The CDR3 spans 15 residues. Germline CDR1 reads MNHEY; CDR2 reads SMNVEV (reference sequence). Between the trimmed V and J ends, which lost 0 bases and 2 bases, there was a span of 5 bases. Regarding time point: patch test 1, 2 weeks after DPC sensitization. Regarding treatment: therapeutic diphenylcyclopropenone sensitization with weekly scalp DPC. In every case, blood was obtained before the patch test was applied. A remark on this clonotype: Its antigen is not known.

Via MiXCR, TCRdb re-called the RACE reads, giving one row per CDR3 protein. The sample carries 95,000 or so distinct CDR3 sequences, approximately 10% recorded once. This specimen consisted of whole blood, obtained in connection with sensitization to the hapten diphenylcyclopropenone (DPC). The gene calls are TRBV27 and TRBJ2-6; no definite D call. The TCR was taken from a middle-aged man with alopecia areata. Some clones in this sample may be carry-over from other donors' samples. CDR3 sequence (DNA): TGTGCCAGCAGTTTATCAGGGACTGGGGCCAACGTCCTGACTTTC. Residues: CASSLSGTGANVLTF.